The 27 T cell receptor beta chains below come from one sample, sequenced in a study of blood T cell repertoires in COVID-19. Measured with immunoSEQ multiplex PCR; TCRdb has only the in-frame clones, and not every one. The profile shows fewer than 300,000 clones, about 80% of them singletons. Input material: peripheral blood. The receptor source for this set is an elderly woman with acute or convalescent COVID-19.

The chain links TRBV6-5 to TRBJ2-7; perhaps TRBD2 as D (6 bases). The CDR3 runs to 15 residues. The ends were cut back, 6 bases at V and 4 bases at J, with 19 bases in the middle. Germline V gene sequence: CDR1 MNHEY, CDR2 SVGAGI. The CDR3 here is CASRSGGLAEYEQYF. The CDR3 DNA reads TGTGCCAGCAGATCAGGCGGATTAGCGGAATACGAGCAGTACTTC.

This chain joins TRBV5-1 and TRBJ2-2; 12 bases are shared with TRBD1. The CDR3 extends over 15 amino acids. Germline assignment: CDR1 SGHRS and CDR2 YFSETQ. J was trimmed by 6 bases and V by 3 bases; bases with no gene match: 3. As DNA, the CDR3 is TGCGCCAGCAGCTGGGGGACAGGGGGCCCCGGGGAGCTGTTTTTT. Its translation is CASSWGTGGPGELFF.

The chain carries TRBV7-8 and TRBJ1-5; 11 bases are a match to TRBD1. V shed 6 bases and J 6 bases; nucleotides not matched to a gene: 10. The CDR3 covers 16 residues. Germline V gives CDR1 SGHVS, CDR2 FQNEAQ. CDR3 amino acids: CASSLGTGGVGQPQHF. The CDR3 coding sequence is TGTGCCAGCAGTTTGGGGACAGGGGGGGTAGGTCAGCCCCAGCATTTT.

The rearrangement joins TRBV5-1 to TRBJ2-5; TRBD2 matches at 8 bases. Trimming removed 2 bases from V and 5 bases from J; junction bases left unmatched: 14. The germline gives CDR1 SGHRS, CDR2 YFSETQ. The CDR3 loop spans 17 amino acids. This chain's CDR3 is CASSFRGSGEGGETQYF. The CDR3 bases are TGCGCCAGCAGCTTCAGGGGTAGCGGGGAAGGTGGGGAGACCCAGTACTTC.

V is TRBV6-5 and J is TRBJ2-1, with 7 nucleotides matching TRBD2. V shed 6 bases, J shed 2 bases, and the junction held 4 bases outside the gene matches. Germline CDR1 is MNHEY and CDR2 is SVGAGI. The CDR3 is 14 residues long. For the CDR3, the DNA is TGTGCCAGCAGAATAGCGGGTACCTACAATGAGCAGTTCTTC. This sequence encodes CASRIAGTYNEQFF.

The genes are TRBV25-1 and TRBJ1-1; unclear D gene. This CDR3 contains 13 residues. CDR1 MGHDK and CDR2 SYGVNS come from the germline V gene. V was cut by 4 bases and J by 0 bases, with 6 bases left in between. The CDR3 coding sequence is TGTGCCAGCAGTGCCTCCGTGAACACTGAAGCTTTCTTT. Translating it yields CASSASVNTEAFF.

The chain links TRBV12-3 or TRBV12-4 to TRBJ2-3; D gene ambiguous. The CDR3 spans 12 residues. Trimming pared 2 bases from V and 10 bases from J, leaving 10 bases between. The CDR3 region has the DNA TGTGCCAGCAGTTTACCCAGGCGAGCGCAGTATTTT. Encoded protein: CASSLPRRAQYF.

V usage is TRBV6-2 or TRBV6-3 and J usage is TRBJ2-1; 8 bases map to TRBD1. The CDR3 loop spans 13 amino acids. The germline V gene encodes CDR1 MNHEY and CDR2 SVGEGT. With V trimmed by 6 bases and J by 7 bases, 5 bases remained unmatched. The CDR3 nucleotides read TGTGCCAGCAGCAGGGGGCGAGGGAATGAGCAGTTCTTC. Encoded protein: CASSRGRGNEQFF.

This chain connects TRBV6-5 to TRBJ2-1; no clear D gene. Per the germline V gene, CDR1 is MNHEY and CDR2 is SVGAGI. The V end lost 6 bases, the J end lost 4 bases, and 10 bases lay between the germline ends. The CDR3 extends over 13 amino acids. The CDR3 DNA sequence: TGTGCCAGCAGGTTTTTAGATTACAATGAGCAGTTCTTC. It encodes CASRFLDYNEQFF.

The gene calls are TRBV9 and TRBJ2-7; weak D call: TRBD1 (5 bases). The CDR3 spans 14 residues. Per the germline V gene, CDR1 is SGDLS and CDR2 is YYNGEE. Trimming pared 4 bases from V and 3 bases from J, leaving 14 bases between. The CDR3 nucleotides read TGTGCCAGCAGCCCGCAGACAGTAAACTACGAGCAGTACTTC. Its translation: CASSPQTVNYEQYF. The complete variable domain, with remaining parts taken from reference TRBV9 and TRBJ2-7, reads DSGVTQTPKHLITATGQRVTLRCSPRSGDLSVYWYQQSLDQGLQFLIQYYNGEERAKGNILERFSAQQFPDLHSELNLSSLELGDSALYFCASSPQTVNYEQYFGPGTRLTVT.

V is TRBV7-2 and J is TRBJ2-7, with TRBD2 as a possible D gene (5 bases). The germline CDR1 and CDR2 sequences are SGHTA and FQGNSA. This CDR3 has 17 residues. The ends were cut back, 5 bases at V and 2 bases at J, with 22 bases in the middle. The CDR3 nucleotides read TGTGCCAGCAGCCTCACTCCCAGGACTTTAACTCCCTACGAGCAGTACTTC. It encodes CASSLTPRTLTPYEQYF.

This clone has only one observation. V and J are TRBV6-2 or TRBV6-3 and TRBJ2-3, with 7 bases lining up with TRBD1. Germline values: CDR1 MNHEY, CDR2 SVGEGT. The CDR3 is 16 amino acids. V shed 2 bases and J 3 bases; nucleotides not matched to a gene: 8. CDR3 amino acids: CASSYVAGGRTDTQYF. The CDR3, as DNA: TGTGCCAGCAGTTACGTTGCAGGGGGTCGGACAGATACGCAGTATTTT.

CDR3 amino acids: CASSLRGQSNSPLHF. CDR3 bases: TGTGCCAGCTCACTACGGGGACAATCGAATTCACCCCTCCACTTT. This chain joins TRBV18 and TRBJ1-6; D may be TRBD1 (6 bases). Germline CDR1 KGHSH, CDR2 LQKENI. There are 15 residues in the CDR3. Trimming removed 4 bases at V and 7 bases at J, with 14 bases between.

The chain combines TRBV27 with TRBJ1-6, with a possible D match to TRBD1 (5 bases). V was cut by 6 bases and J by 7 bases, with 22 bases left in between. This CDR3 contains 17 residues. Germline lookup yields CDR1 MNHEY and CDR2 SMNVEV (reference sequence). CDR3 sequence reads: CASRGQGGHLGNSPLHF. CDR3 nucleotide sequence: TGTGCCAGCAGGGGTCAGGGAGGGCACTTGGGCAATTCACCCCTCCACTTT.

This chain joins TRBV7-8 and TRBJ2-2; 10 positions match TRBD1. The ends lost 4 bases at V and 8 bases at J; junction bases unmatched: 19. The length of the CDR3 is 19 residues. Germline loops: CDR1 SGHVS, CDR2 FQNEAQ. The CDR3 is CASSYRDRGRRSQVGELFF. The CDR3 DNA reads as TGTGCCAGCAGCTACCGGGACAGGGGCCGGCGGTCCCAGGTTGGGGAGCTGTTTTTT. Drawing the rest from reference TRBV7-8 and TRBJ2-2, the complete variable domain is GAGVSQSPRYKVAKRGQDVALRCDPISGHVSLFWYQQALGQGPEFLTYFQNEAQLDKSGLPSDRFFAERPEGSVSTLKIQRTQQEDSAVYLCASSYRDRGRRSQVGELFFGEGSRLTVL.

The gene calls are TRBV27 and TRBJ2-7; 9 bases fit TRBD1. The CDR3 has 13 residues. V dropped 5 bases and J dropped 2; count of bases not matched to a gene: 1. In germline, CDR1 is MNHEY, CDR2 SMNVEV (reference sequence). Written as DNA, the CDR3 is TGTGCCAGCAGTCGGACAGGGGCCTACGAGCAGTACTTC. The encoded protein is CASSRTGAYEQYF.

This clone was seen once. CDR3 amino acids: CASSLFRQGTQPQHF. Written as DNA, the CDR3 is TGTGCCAGCAGTTTGTTCAGACAGGGTACACAGCCCCAGCATTTT. The chain carries TRBV28 and TRBJ1-5; TRBD1 aligns across 7 bases. J was trimmed by 7 bases and V by 3 bases; bases with no gene match: 9. The CDR3 is 15 amino acids. The germline CDR1 and CDR2 sequences are MDHEN and SYDVKM.

The J gene is TRBJ2-7, the V gene TRBV5-1, with 11 bases that match TRBD2. V gave up 5 bases and J gave up 3 bases; unmatched junction bases: 7. The CDR3 extends over 15 amino acids. Germline CDR1 is SGHRS and CDR2 is YFSETQ. CDR3 sequence (DNA): TGCGCCAGCAGTCGGGACGGGACTAGCGGCTACGAGCAGTACTTC. Its translation is CASSRDGTSGYEQYF.

This clone showed up just once. CDR3 nucleotides: TGTGCCAGCAGCCCTAGCGGGTTAACCTACAATGAGCAGTTCTTC. Its translation is CASSPSGLTYNEQFF. This chain links TRBV3-1 (or the pseudogene TRBV3-2) with TRBJ2-1; 8 bases agree with TRBD2. The CDR3 is made up of 15 amino acids. From germline, CDR1 is LGHDT and CDR2 YNNKEL (reference sequence). V was pared by 4 bases and J by 2 bases, with 4 bases of the junction left unmatched.

This clone has only a few counts. The gene calls are TRBV9 and TRBJ1-3; 9 nucleotides agree with TRBD1. Germline trimming cut 2 bases from V and 2 bases from J; bases unmatched to any gene: 2. This CDR3 spans 15 amino acids. Germline V CDR1 and CDR2: SGDLS, YYNGEE. CDR3 region: CASSVRQGAGNTIYF. The CDR3 DNA reads as TGTGCCAGCAGCGTCAGACAGGGGGCTGGAAACACCATATATTTT. The full variable domain, rest sourced from reference TRBV9 and TRBJ1-3, is DSGVTQTPKHLITATGQRVTLRCSPRSGDLSVYWYQQSLDQGLQFLIQYYNGEERAKGNILERFSAQQFPDLHSELNLSSLELGDSALYFCASSVRQGAGNTIYFGEGSWLTVV.

The rearrangement uses TRBV7-2 and TRBJ1-4; D is uncertain. Germline V gene sequence: CDR1 SGHTA, CDR2 FQGNSA. V shed 4 bases and J shed 7 bases, with 16 bases lying between them. The CDR3 length is 15 residues. CDR3 in DNA: TGTGCCAGCAGCTGGAACGGAGTCGGAGGTGAAAAACTGTTTTTT. Its translation is CASSWNGVGGEKLFF.

A few counts support this clone. The sample holds other DNA sequences that translate to the same CDR3. The V and J genes are TRBV6-5 and TRBJ1-2; 11 bases agree with TRBD1. After removal of 5 bases from V and 7 bases from J, the junction contained 6 bases not matched to a gene. This CDR3 comprises 14 residues. Germline CDR1 is MNHEY and CDR2 is SVGAGI. CDR3 protein: CASSPDRGRGGYTF. The CDR3 DNA reads as TGTGCCAGCAGTCCGGACAGGGGGCGCGGTGGCTACACCTTC.

This clone showed up just a few times. The chain combines TRBV6-5 with TRBJ1-6, with TRBD1 identical over 9 bases. Germline CDR1 MNHEY, CDR2 SVGAGI. Unmatched junction bases numbered 6, after V lost 2 bases and J lost 7 bases. The CDR3 sequence is 16 residues long. CDR3 nucleotides: TGTGCCAGCAGTTACGAAGTCGGACAGGGGAATTCACCCCTCCACTTT. This translates into CASSYEVGQGNSPLHF.

Details on this clone: Other DNA sequences in the sample encode the same CDR3. This chain joins TRBV2 and TRBJ2-7; TRBD1 agrees at 8 bases. This CDR3 contains 13 residues. From germline, CDR1 is SNHLY and CDR2 FYNNEI. V lost 6 bases, J lost 4 bases, and 5 bases stayed unmatched. In nucleotides, the CDR3 is TGTGCCAGCAGGGACAGGGTAGGGTACGAGCAGTACTTC. The encoded protein is CASRDRVGYEQYF.

V usage is TRBV6-5 and J usage is TRBJ2-5; TRBD1 matches 7 bases. This CDR3 region has 16 residues. Germline values: CDR1 MNHEY, CDR2 SVGAGI. V gave up 0 bases and J gave up 2 bases; unmatched junction bases: 6. This CDR3 reads CASSYSSRGPQETQYF. The CDR3 region has the DNA TGTGCCAGCAGTTACTCGTCTAGGGGGCCACAAGAGACCCAGTACTTC.

This clone has a single count. The rearrangement uses TRBV6-1 and TRBJ2-7; 8 bases map to TRBD1. The CDR3 loop spans 15 amino acids. Germline-derived CDR1 and CDR2 are MNHNS and SASEGT. J lost 7 bases, V lost 1 base, and 9 bases had no gene match. The CDR3 here is CASSEEGTGLREQYF. The CDR3 DNA follows: TGTGCCAGCAGTGAAGAGGGGACAGGTCTACGAGAGCAGTACTTC.

The chain recombines TRBV7-9 with TRBJ2-1; tentatively, D is TRBD2 (5 bases). V lost 1 base and J lost 6, with 16 bases in between. The CDR3 spans 16 residues. CDR1 is SEHNR, CDR2 FQNEAQ, per germline (reference sequence). This chain's CDR3 is CASSLVGLTAGNEQFF. The DNA for the CDR3 is TGTGCCAGCAGCTTAGTAGGACTGACTGCGGGCAATGAGCAGTTCTTC.